Reported below is one T cell receptor beta chain. The antigen it recognizes is unknown. No clone much larger than this one lies a single base away; base qualities are absent. The CDR3 contains 14 residues, cysteine and phenylalanine counted. The sequence is cut down to CDR3 DNA, 42 bases in frame from base 1. Trimming accounts for 5 bases at V and 7 bases at J, while the number of junction bases matched to no gene is 5. The germline V gene encodes CDR1 MGHRA and CDR2 YSYEKL. This sample was taken from a study of shared clonotypes between healthy human individuals (TCRdb year 2020). About the investigation overall: The cohort included three men and a couple of women between 18 and 49 years of age. Per donor, leukapheresis produced somewhere between about 0.9 and 9.5 billion PBMCs. The study deeply sequenced blood TCR repertoires of about 5 healthy adults to estimate repertoire size and the extent of clonotype sharing between individuals. Different laboratories and diverse techniques were used to prepare libraries and sequence TCR repertoires, to increase sequencing depth and limit assay-specific biases. For each donor, CD4 naive and CD4 memory were each run on three plates, CD8 naive on two plates, and CD8 memory on one plate. General findings and caveats noted by the study authors: Across several donors, approximately 4.9% of naive CD4, roughly 3.3% of naive CD8, approximately 2.5% of memory CD4, and around 0.4% of memory CD8 clonotypes were shared. Sampling was restricted to blood, and TCR repertoires in tissue are likely to differ from TCR repertoires in blood. Compared with non-shared clonotypes, clonotypes shared by all four sorted-subset donors had higher generation probabilities. Rarefaction of sorted-subset datasets indicated incomplete sequencing despite the large sequencing depth. Naive subsets generally had larger estimated clonotype richness than memory subsets did. Based on pairwise subsampling, the degree of clonotype sharing among donors was expected to be affected by sequencing depth. Because the study included a small number of donors, the genetic and exposure-history diversity represented was limited.

Donors were healthy HIV-negative adults with no recently reported acute infections or vaccinations. All donors were Caucasian adults living in Nashville, Tennessee, USA. CD4+ T cells were enriched by magnetic negative selection; naive cells were then positively selected on CD45RA, and the negative fraction formed the memory subset. After blood collection by leukapheresis, PBMCs were isolated using Ficoll-Histopaque density gradient centrifugation and then cryopreserved in the vapor phase of liquid nitrogen. Analytical flow cytometry was used to check the purity and quantity of each magnetically sorted T cell population. Each sorted fraction had its genomic DNA isolated and then quantified by UV absorbance on a Nanodrop 2000c. Using the deep immunoSEQ assay, TCR CDR3 regions were amplified from genomic DNA by multiplex PCR. Extracted genomic DNA from each cell subset was spread evenly across all wells of several immunoSEQ 96-well plates, with each plate serving as a replicate. For sorted subsets, approximately 0.2 ug of genomic DNA, equivalent to roughly 30,000 T cell genomes, went into each replicate PCR. The purified libraries were quantified using a Qubit 3.0 fluorometer, sized with a Bioanalyzer 2100, and then quantified again using the KAPA Library Quantification kit. Every immunoSEQ 96-well plate was sequenced on a separate single-read 150-cycle Illumina NextSeq 550 flow cell. In the source study's methods: Because only junctional sequences without quality scores were contained in the immunoSEQ output, filtering matching that applied to full-length reads could not be performed. Sequences were annotated with PyIR, a Python wrapper for IgBLAST v1.9, using IMGT germline references to assign V/J genes and CDR3. Reads with weak V/J assignments (E-value above 1e-6), missing CDR3, stop codons, out-of-frame junctions, or ambiguous translated residues were removed. A V3J clonotype was defined by an identical inferred V gene, J gene, and CDR3 amino acid sequence. Percentage overlap between repertoires was calculated by dividing the number of shared unique clonotypes by the size of the smaller repertoire. Richness of each repertoire was evaluated using RTK rarefaction, the Chao1 estimator, and Recon v2.1 estimates of unobserved clonotypes. Generation probabilities for all TCRbeta clonotypes obtained by the gDNA method from several donors were computed using OLGA. Held by TCRdb, this immuneACCESS table contains in-frame sequences only and omits some clones. Under half of the omission traces to an unresolved V gene where checked; the cause of the rest is unknown. The V and J calls and clone size are taken from that table; D and trimming were inferred from the DNA. This sample holds 950,000 to 1,200,000 clones; approximately 77% were observed only once. The top ten hold approximately 0.9% of the sample.

The TCR sequence derives from a man aged 18 to 35 in good health. Some clones in this sample may be carry-over from other donors' samples. Sequences were obtained from memory CD4+ T cells from PBMCs. The cell subset or site label on this specimen signifies: CD45RA-negative fraction. The rearrangement joined TRBV4-1 to TRBJ1-4, and 9 bases in between align with TRBD1. The nucleotide sequence reads TGCGCCAGCAGCGCAGGGGGACAGGGTGAAAAACTGTTTTTT. This codes for CASSAGGQGEKLFF.